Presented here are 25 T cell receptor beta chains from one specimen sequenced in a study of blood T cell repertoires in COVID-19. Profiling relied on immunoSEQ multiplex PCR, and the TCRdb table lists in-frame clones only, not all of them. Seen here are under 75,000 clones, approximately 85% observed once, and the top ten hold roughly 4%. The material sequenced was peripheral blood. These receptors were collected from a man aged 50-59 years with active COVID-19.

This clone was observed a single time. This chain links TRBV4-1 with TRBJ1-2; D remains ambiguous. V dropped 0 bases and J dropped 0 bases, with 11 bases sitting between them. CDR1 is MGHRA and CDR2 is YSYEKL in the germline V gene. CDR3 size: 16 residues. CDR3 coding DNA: TGCGCCAGCAGCCAAGATGAGAACCTGCCTAACTATGGCTACACCTTC. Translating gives CASSQDENLPNYGYTF.

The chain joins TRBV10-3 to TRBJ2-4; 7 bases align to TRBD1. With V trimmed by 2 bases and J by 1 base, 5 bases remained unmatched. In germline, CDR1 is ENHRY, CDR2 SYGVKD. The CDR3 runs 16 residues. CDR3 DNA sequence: TGTGCCATCAGTGAGCAAACGACAGGGGCCAAAAACATTCAGTACTTC. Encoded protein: CAISEQTTGAKNIQYF.

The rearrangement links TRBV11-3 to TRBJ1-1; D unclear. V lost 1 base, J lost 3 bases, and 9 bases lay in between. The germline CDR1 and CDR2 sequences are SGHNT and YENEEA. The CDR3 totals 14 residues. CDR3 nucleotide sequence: TGTGCCAGCAGCTTAGGACGGGGATACACTGAAGCTTTCTTT. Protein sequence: CASSLGRGYTEAFF.

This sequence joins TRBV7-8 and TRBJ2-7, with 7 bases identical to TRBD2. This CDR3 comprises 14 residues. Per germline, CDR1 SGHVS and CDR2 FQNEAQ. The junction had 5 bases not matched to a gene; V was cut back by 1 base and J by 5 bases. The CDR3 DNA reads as TGTGCCAGCAGCTTAGAGACTAGCTTCCACGAGCAGTACTTC. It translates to CASSLETSFHEQYF.

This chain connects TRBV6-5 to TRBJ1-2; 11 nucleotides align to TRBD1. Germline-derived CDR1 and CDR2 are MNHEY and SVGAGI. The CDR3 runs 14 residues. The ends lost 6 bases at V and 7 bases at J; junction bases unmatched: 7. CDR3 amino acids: CASRAGTGGAGYTF. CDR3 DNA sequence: TGTGCCAGCAGAGCCGGGACAGGGGGAGCTGGCTACACCTTC.

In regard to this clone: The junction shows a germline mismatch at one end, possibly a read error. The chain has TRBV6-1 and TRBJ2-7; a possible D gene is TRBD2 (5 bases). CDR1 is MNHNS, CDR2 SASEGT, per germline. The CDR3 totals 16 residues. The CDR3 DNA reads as TGTGCCAGCAGCGAAGACCCCAGGAGGCTCTCCTACGAGCAGTACTTC. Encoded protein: CASSEDPRRLSYEQYF.

CDR3 region: CASSQGQGLGTQYF. For the CDR3, the DNA is TGTGCCAGCAGCCAAGGACAGGGCTTAGGGACCCAGTACTTC. V is TRBV7-3 and J is TRBJ2-5; the match to TRBD1 covers 8 bases. Germline V gene data show CDR1 as SGHTA and CDR2 as FQGTGA. The V gene end was trimmed by 5 bases and the J gene end by 7 bases; junction bases not matched to a gene: 9. The CDR3 spans 14 residues.

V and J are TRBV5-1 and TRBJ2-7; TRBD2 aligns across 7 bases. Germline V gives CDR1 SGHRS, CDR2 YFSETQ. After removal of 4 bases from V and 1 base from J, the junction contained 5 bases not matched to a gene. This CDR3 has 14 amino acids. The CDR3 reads CASSGGVNSYEQYF. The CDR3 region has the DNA TGCGCCAGCAGCGGGGGGGTAAATTCCTACGAGCAGTACTTC.

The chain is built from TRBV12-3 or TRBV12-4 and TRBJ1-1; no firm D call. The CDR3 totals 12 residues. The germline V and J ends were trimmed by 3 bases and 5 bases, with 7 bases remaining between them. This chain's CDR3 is CASSFRVTEAFF. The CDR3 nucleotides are TGTGCCAGCAGTTTCCGGGTTACTGAAGCTTTCTTT.

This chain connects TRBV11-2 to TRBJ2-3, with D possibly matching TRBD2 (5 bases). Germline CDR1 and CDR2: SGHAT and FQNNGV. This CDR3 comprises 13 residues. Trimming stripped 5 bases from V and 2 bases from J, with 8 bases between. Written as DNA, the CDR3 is TGTGCCAGCAGCCCCGGGAACACAGATACGCAGTATTTT. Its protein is CASSPGNTDTQYF. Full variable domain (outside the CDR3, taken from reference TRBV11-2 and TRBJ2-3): EAGVAQSPRYKIIEKRQSVAFWCNPISGHATLYWYQQILGQGPKLLIQFQNNGVVDDSQLPKDRFSAERLKGVDSTLKIQPAKLEDSAVYLCASSPGNTDTQYFGPGTRLTVL.

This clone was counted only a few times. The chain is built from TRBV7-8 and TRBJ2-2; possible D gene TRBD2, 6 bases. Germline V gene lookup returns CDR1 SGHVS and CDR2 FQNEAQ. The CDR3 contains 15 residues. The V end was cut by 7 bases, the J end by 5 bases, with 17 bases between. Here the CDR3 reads CASTAGTSFTGELFF. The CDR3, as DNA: TGTGCCAGCACCGCGGGGACTTCCTTTACCGGGGAGCTGTTTTTT.

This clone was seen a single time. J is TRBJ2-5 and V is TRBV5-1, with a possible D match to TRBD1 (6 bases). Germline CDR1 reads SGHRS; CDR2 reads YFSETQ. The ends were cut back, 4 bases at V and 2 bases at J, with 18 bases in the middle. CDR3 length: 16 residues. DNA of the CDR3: TGCGCCAGCAGCGCTCGAGGGGGAAGATATCAAGAGACCCAGTACTTC. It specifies CASSARGGRYQETQYF.

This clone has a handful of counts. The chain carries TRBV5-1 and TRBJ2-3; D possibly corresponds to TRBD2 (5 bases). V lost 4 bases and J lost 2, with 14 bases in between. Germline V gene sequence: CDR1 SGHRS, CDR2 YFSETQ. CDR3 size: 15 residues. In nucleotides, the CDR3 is TGCGCCAGCAGCAACTACGGGGAGACCACAGATACGCAGTATTTT. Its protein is CASSNYGETTDTQYF.

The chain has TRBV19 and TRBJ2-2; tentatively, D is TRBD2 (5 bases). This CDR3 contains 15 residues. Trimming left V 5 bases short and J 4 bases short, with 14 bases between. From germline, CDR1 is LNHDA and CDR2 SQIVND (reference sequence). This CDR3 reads CASSPWELGTGELFF. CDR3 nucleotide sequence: TGTGCCAGTAGTCCCTGGGAGTTGGGCACCGGGGAGCTGTTTTTT.

The DNA of the CDR3 is TGTGCCAGCATTATCGATCTTAGCCCGTCCTACGAGCAGTACTTC. Protein: CASIIDLSPSYEQYF. The chain has TRBV6-5 and TRBJ2-7; the D is unclear. The CDR3 has 15 residues. The V gene's germline CDR1 is MNHEY and CDR2 SVGAGI. With 7 bases removed from V and 1 base from J, the gap between germline ends came to 17 bases.

As DNA, the CDR3 is TGTGCCAGCAGGGCAGGGGCTTCTGGAAACACCATATATTTT. This sequence encodes CASRAGASGNTIYF. The V call is TRBV6-6, the J call TRBJ1-3; D is possibly TRBD1 (6 bases). This CDR3 is built from 14 residues. Germline CDR1 MNHNY, CDR2 SVGAGI (reference sequence). The ends were cut back, 6 bases at V and 1 base at J, with 10 bases in the middle.

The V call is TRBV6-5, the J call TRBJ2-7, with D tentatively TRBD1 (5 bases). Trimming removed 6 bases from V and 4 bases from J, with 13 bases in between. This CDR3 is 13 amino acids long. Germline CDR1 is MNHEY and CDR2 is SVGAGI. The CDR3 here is CASSKGKGYEQYF. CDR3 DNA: TGTGCCAGCAGCAAAGGGAAGGGGTACGAGCAGTACTTC.

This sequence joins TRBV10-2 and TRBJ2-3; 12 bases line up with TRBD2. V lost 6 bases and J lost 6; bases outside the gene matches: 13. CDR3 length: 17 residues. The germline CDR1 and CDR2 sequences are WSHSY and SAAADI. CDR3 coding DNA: TGCGCCAGCAGCGATGGACCCTGGCTAGCGGGAGGGGATACGCAGTATTTT. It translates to CASSDGPWLAGGDTQYF.

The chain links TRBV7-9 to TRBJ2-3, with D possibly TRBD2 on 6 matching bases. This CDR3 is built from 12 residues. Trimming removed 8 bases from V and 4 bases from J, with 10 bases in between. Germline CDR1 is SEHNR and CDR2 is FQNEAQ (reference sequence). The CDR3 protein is CASQSGADTQYF. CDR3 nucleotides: TGTGCCAGCCAGTCGGGAGCAGATACGCAGTATTTT.

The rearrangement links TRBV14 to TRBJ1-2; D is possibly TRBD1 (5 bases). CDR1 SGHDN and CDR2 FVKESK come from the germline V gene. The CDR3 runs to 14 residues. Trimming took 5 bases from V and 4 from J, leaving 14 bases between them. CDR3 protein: CASSLSGTVYGYTF. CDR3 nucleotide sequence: TGTGCCAGCAGCTTGTCCGGGACTGTCTATGGCTACACCTTC.

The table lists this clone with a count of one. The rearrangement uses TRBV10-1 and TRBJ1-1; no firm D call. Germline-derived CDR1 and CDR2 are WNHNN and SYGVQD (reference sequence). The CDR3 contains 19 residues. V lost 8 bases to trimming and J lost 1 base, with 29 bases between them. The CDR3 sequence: CASLFCGGCRDRWNTEAFF. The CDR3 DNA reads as TGCGCCAGCCTCTTTTGTGGAGGATGTAGGGATCGCTGGAACACTGAAGCTTTCTTT.

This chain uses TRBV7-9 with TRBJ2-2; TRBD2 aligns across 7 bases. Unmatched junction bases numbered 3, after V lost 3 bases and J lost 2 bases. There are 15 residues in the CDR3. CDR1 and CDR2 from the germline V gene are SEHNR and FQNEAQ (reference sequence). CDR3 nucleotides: TGTGCCAGCAGCTTGGCTAGCGGTAACACCGGGGAGCTGTTTTTT. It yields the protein CASSLASGNTGELFF.

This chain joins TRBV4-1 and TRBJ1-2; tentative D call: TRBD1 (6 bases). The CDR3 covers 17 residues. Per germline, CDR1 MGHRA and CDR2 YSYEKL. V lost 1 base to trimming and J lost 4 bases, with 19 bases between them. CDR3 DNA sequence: TGCGCCAGCAGCCAAGGCCTCCTCACAGGGAGTAGCTATGGCTACACCTTC. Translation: CASSQGLLTGSSYGYTF.

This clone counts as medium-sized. In DNA, the CDR3 is TGTGCCAGTAGTAACGACAGGGTCAATGAAAAACTGTTTTTT. It is translated as CASSNDRVNEKLFF. The chain joins TRBV19 to TRBJ1-4, with 7 bases lining up with TRBD1. CDR1 and CDR2 from the germline V gene are LNHDA and SQIVND (reference sequence). There are 14 residues in the CDR3. Trimming removed 4 bases from V and 5 bases from J; junction bases left unmatched: 4. Full variable domain (rest looked up from reference TRBV19 and TRBJ1-4): DGGITQSPKYLFRKEGQNVTLSCEQNLNHDAMYWYRQDPGQGLRLIYYSQIVNDFQKGDIAEGYSVSREKKESFPLTVTSAQKNPTAFYLCASSNDRVNEKLFFGSGTQLSVL.

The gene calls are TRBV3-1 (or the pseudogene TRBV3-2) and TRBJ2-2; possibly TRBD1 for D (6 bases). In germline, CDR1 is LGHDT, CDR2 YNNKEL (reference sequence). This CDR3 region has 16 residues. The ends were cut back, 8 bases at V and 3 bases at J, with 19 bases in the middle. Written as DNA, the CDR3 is TGTGCCAGCGGCGTATGGGGGCGAGAGTACACCGGGGAGCTGTTTTTT. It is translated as CASGVWGREYTGELFF.